This TCR beta chain emerged from a study of response to subunit inactivated influenza vaccine (dated by TCRdb to the late 2010s). About the study as a whole: To follow how T cells responded to a trivalent subunit inactivated influenza vaccine, the researchers relied on deep quantitative profiling of the T cell receptor repertoire.

The CDR3, cysteine through phenylalanine, is 16 amino acids long. The kept DNA is CDR3 alone, 48 bases in frame from the first base. V is shortened by 5 bases, J by 0 bases, and the region joining them spans 11 bases. From a lookup of the germline V gene (reference sequence), CDR1 and CDR2 are SEHNR and FQNEAQ. Paper-wide results and their limitations: The authors suggested that each seasonal influenza vaccination may recruit only a limited number of new T cells.

Turning to this clonotype: The antigen this receptor binds is unknown. Base-call qualities are not available, and no considerably larger clone is one nucleotide away.

Libraries were made using RT-PCR. Sequencer: Illumina HiSeq 2500. The raw public data were reprocessed by TCRdb itself: fastp quality trimming at Q25, MiXCR clonotype calling, in-frame beta chains only. Identical CDR3 proteins give one entry, which carries the most common genes and DNA. This sample has under 550,000 distinct CDR3 sequences in its table, and approximately 7.7% of those were observed once. 10% to 15% of the sample is taken by the ten largest. The sequence links TRBV7-9 to TRBJ1-6, and the D gene may be TRBD1, 5 bases matching. This clonotype was obtained from a man aged 50 to 69 who received an inactivated influenza vaccine. Donor details come from another sample of the same person, matched by shared clones. The sample in question was PBMCs from blood, obtained approximately 25 months after vaccination. The CDR3 is CASSTHRSSYNSPLHF. At the DNA level, the sequence is TGTGCCAGCAGCACCCACAGGAGCTCCTATAATTCACCCCTCCACTTT.